This T cell receptor (beta chain) was observed in a study of pediatric ulcerative colitis. The wider study: Most patients had pancolitis, and two had left-sided colitis. Findings and limits, study-wide: This repertoire reflects total lymphocytes rather than subpopulations like regulatory T cells. A couple of rectal clonotypes were found only in ulcerative colitis patients, all of them.

This was a survey-level run. The data were produced by immunoSEQ multiplex PCR, yet TCRdb's version contains in-frame clones alone and is incomplete. The sample consists of more than 50,000 clones, around 80% of them appearing once. This CDR3 has 15 residues. Per the germline V gene, CDR1 is SGHRS and CDR2 is YFSETQ. With 0 bases removed from V and 0 bases from J, the gap between germline ends came to 7 bases. As for this clone: What it recognizes is unknown.

This clonotype was obtained from a boy younger than 18 with moderate ulcerative colitis. The sample consisted of blood. The chain joins TRBV5-1 to TRBJ1-5; D uncertain. CDR3 bases: TGCGCCAGCAGCTTGGTTCGAGATAGCAATCAGCCCCAGCATTTT. Translation gives CASSLVRDSNQPQHF.